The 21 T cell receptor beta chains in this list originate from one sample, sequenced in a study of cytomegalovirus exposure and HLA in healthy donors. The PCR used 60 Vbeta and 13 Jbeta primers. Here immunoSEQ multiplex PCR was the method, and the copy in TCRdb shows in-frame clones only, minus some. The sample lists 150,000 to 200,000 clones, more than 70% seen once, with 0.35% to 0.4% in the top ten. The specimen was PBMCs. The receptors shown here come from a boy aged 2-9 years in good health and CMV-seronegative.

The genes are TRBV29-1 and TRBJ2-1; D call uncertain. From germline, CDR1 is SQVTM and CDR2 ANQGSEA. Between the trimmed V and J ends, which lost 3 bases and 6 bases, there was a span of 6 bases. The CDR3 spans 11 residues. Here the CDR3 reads CSVDRVNEQFF. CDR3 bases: TGCAGCGTTGACCGAGTCAATGAGCAGTTCTTC.

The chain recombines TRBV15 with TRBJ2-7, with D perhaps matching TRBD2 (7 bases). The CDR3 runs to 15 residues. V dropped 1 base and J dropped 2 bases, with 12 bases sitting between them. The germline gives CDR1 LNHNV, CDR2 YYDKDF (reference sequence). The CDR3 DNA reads TGTGCCACCAGCAGAGGGGAGGGGGGGACCTACGAGCAGTACTTC. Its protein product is CATSRGEGGTYEQYF. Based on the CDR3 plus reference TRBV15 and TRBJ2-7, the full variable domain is DAMVIQNPRYQVTQFGKPVTLSCSQTLNHNVMYWYQQKSSQAPKLLFHYYDKDFNNEADTPDNFQSRRPNTSFCFLDIRSPGLGDTAMYLCATSRGEGGTYEQYFGPGTRLTVT.

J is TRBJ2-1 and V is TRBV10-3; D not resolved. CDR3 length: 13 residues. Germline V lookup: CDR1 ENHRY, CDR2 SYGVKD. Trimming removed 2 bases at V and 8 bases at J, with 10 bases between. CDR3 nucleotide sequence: TGTGCCATCAGTGAGGCTAGAAAGGATGAGCAGTTCTTC. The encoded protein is CAISEARKDEQFF.

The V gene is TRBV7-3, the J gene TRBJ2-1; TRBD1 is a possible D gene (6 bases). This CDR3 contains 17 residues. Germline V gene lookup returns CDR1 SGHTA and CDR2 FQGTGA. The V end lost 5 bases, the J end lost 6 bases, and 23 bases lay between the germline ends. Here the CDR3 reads CASSPRGRGTPGNEQFF. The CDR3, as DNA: TGTGCCAGCAGCCCGAGGGGGAGAGGGACCCCCGGCAATGAGCAGTTCTTC.

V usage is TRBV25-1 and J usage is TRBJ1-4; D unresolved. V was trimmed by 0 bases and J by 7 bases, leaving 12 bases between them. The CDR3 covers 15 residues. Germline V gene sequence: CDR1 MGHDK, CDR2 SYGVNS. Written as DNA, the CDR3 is TGTGCCAGCAGTGAATACCCGAGGATGGGTGAAAAACTGTTTTTT. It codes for CASSEYPRMGEKLFF. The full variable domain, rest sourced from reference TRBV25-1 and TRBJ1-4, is EADIYQTPRYLVIGTGKKITLECSQTMGHDKMYWYQQDPGMELHLIHYSYGVNSTEKGDLSSESTVSRIRTEHFPLTLESARPSHTSQYLCASSEYPRMGEKLFFGSGTQLSVL.

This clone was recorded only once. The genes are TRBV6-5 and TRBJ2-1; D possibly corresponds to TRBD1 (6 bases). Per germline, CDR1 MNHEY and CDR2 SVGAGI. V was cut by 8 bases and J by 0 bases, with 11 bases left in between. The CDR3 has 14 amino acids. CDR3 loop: CASRRTASYNEQFF. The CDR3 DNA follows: TGTGCCAGCCGCAGGACAGCCTCCTACAATGAGCAGTTCTTC.

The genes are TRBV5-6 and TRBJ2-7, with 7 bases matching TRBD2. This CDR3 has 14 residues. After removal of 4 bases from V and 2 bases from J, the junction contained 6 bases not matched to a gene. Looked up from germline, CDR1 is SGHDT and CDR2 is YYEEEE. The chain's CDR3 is CASSGGSPPYEQYF. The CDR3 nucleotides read TGTGCCAGCAGCGGCGGGAGTCCCCCCTACGAGCAGTACTTC.

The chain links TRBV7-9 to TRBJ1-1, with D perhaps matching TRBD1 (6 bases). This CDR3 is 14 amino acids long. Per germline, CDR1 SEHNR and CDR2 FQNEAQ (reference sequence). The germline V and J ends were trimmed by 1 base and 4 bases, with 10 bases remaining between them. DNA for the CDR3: TGTGCCAGCAGCTTAGACAGGGTGGTCACTGAAGCTTTCTTT. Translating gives CASSLDRVVTEAFF.

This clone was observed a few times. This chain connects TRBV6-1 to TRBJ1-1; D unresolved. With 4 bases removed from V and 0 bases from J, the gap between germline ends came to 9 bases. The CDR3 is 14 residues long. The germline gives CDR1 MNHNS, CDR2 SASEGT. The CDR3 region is CASSVLVMNTEAFF. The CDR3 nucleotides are TGTGCCAGCAGTGTTCTAGTTATGAACACTGAAGCTTTCTTT.

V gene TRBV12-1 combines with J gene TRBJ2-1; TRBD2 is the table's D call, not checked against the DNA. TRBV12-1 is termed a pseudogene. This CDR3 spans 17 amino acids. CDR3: CARPGAGTTQPYNEQFF. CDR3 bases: TGTGCCAGACCGGGGGCAGGGACTACCCAGCCTTACAATGAGCAGTTCTTC.

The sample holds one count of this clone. The CDR3 sequence: CASSPGGRGPEQYF. The CDR3 DNA sequence: TGCGCCAGCAGCCCCGGGGGCAGGGGGCCCGAGCAGTACTTC. The chain joins TRBV5-1 to TRBJ2-7, with 8 bases fitting TRBD1. The CDR3 runs 14 residues. The V and J ends lost 4 bases and 6 bases, in that order; junction bases with no gene match: 9. Germline CDR1 reads SGHRS; CDR2 reads YFSETQ.

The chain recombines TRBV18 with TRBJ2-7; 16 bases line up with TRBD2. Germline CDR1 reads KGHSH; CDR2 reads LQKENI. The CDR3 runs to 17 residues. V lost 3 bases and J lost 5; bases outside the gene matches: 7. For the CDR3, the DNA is TGTGCCAGCTCACCTCCGGGACTAGCGGGAGGGCCCCACGAGCAGTACTTC. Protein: CASSPPGLAGGPHEQYF.

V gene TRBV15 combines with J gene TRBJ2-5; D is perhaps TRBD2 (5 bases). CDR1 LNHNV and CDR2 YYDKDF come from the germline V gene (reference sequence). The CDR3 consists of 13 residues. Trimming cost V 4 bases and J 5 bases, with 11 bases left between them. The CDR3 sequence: CATSIRTRETQYF. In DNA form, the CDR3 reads TGTGCCACCAGCATCAGGACTCGGGAGACCCAGTACTTC.

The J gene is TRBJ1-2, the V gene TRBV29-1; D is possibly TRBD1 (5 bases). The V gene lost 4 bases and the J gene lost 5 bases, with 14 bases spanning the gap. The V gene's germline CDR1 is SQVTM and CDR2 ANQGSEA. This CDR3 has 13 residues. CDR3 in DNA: TGCAGCGTTGGGACCCCGGGGGATTATGGCTACACCTTC. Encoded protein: CSVGTPGDYGYTF.

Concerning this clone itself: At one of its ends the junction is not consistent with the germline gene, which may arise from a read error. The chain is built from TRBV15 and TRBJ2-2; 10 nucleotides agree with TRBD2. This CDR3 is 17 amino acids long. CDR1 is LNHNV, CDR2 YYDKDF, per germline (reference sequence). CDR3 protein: CATSRDGLAENTGELFF. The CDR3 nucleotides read TGTGCCACCAGCCGAGATGGACTAGCGGAAAACACCGGGGAGCTGTTTTTT.

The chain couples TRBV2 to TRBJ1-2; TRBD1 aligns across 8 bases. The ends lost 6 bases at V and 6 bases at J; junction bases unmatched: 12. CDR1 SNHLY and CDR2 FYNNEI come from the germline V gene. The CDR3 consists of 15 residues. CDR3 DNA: TGTGCCAGCAGACGCAACGGACAGGGTTTGGATGGCTACACCTTC. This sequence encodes CASRRNGQGLDGYTF.

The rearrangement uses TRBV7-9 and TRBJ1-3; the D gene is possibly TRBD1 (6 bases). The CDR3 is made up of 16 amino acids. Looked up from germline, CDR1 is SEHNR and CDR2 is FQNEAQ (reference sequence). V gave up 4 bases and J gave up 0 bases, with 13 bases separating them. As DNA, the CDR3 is TGTGCCAGCAGCTCCCGACAGGCGGCCTCTGGAAACACCATATATTTT. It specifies CASSSRQAASGNTIYF.

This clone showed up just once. This CDR3 reads CASSLGGQGFYGYTF. DNA of the CDR3: TGCGCCAGCAGCTTGGGTGGACAGGGGTTTTATGGCTACACCTTC. The gene calls are TRBV5-1 and TRBJ1-2; 9 nucleotides align to TRBD1. The CDR3 extends over 15 amino acids. CDR1 and CDR2 from the germline V gene are SGHRS and YFSETQ. Trimming cost V 0 bases and J 5 bases; bases outside gene matches: 5.

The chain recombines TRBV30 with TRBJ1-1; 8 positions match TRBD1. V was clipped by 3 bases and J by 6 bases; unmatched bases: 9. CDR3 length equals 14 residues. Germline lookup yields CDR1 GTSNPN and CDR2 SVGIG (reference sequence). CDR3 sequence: CAWRTGVVQPEAFF. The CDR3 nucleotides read TGTGCCTGGAGGACAGGGGTCGTCCAGCCTGAAGCTTTCTTT.

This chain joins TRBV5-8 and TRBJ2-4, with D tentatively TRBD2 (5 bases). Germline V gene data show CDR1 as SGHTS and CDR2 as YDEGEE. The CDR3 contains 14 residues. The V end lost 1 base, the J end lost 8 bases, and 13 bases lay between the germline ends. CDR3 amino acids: CASSLRRLGDIQYF. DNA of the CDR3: TGTGCCAGCAGCTTGCGGAGGCTTGGGGACATTCAGTACTTC. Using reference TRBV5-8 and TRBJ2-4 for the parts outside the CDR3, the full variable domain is EAGVTQSPTHLIKTRGQQATLRCSPISGHTSVYWYQQALGLGLQFLLWYDEGEERNRGNFPPRFSGRQFPNYSSELNVNALELEDSALYLCASSLRRLGDIQYFGAGTRLSVL.

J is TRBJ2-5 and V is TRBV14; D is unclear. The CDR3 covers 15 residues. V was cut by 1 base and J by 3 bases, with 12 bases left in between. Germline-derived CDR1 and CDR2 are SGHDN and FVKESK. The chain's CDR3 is CASSQGTVFEETQYF. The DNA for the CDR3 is TGTGCCAGCAGCCAAGGAACGGTCTTTGAAGAGACCCAGTACTTC.